This TCR beta chain was captured in a study of cytomegalovirus exposure and HLA in healthy donors. Study results and caveats: Reports showed the classifier diagnosing cytomegalovirus status with high specificity and sensitivity. Later analysis revealed greater clonal expansion in HLA-associated TCR beta chains than in equally common others. Associated with cytomegalovirus, according to the listing, were 150 to 200 TCR beta chains. Earlier analysis looked at TCR beta V segments, and most were productive about 87% or about 30% of the time.

Vbeta (60) and Jbeta (13) primers were used in the PCR. Some clones are missing from TCRdb's copy, which holds only in-frame ones; the method was immunoSEQ multiplex PCR. The table lists around 250,000 clones, about 81% of them singletons. Only one count was recorded for this clone. Its antigen is as yet unknown. Losses at the gene ends were 5 bases for V and 5 bases for J; bases not matched to a gene: 7. This CDR3 spans 15 amino acids. CDR1 LNHDA and CDR2 SQIVND come from the germline V gene (reference sequence). The sample taken for sequencing was PBMCs. This chain joins TRBV19 and TRBJ1-5; 9 positions match TRBD1. The receptor was isolated from a woman aged 60-75 years in good health and CMV-seropositive. CDR3 region: CASSRGTGSDQPQHF. The CDR3 DNA sequence: TGTGCCAGTAGTCGAGGGACAGGGAGCGATCAGCCCCAGCATTTT.